Shown below are 15 T cell receptor beta chains from a single sample sequenced in a study of blood T cell repertoires in COVID-19. Method: immunoSEQ multiplex PCR; TCRdb's copy keeps in-frame clones and lacks some. The profile covers about 94,000 clones, with over 75% appearing a single time and 7.4% taken by the ten largest. Input material: peripheral blood. These receptor sequences come from a human donor with acute or convalescent COVID-19. The donor label of this sample is uncertain.

The sample holds one count of this clone. This CDR3 is also generated by other DNA sequences in the sample. The V gene is TRBV7-9, the J gene TRBJ1-1; a possible D gene is TRBD1 (5 bases). The V gene lost 4 bases and the J gene lost 3 bases, with 12 bases spanning the gap. There are 14 residues in the CDR3. Germline values: CDR1 SEHNR, CDR2 FQNEAQ (reference sequence). Here the CDR3 DNA reads TGTGCCAGCAGCTCGGGGACTGGGGACACTGAAGCTTTCTTT. It encodes CASSSGTGDTEAFF.

The chain links TRBV28 to TRBJ1-5; the match to TRBD1 covers 7 bases. After removal of 5 bases from V and 0 bases from J, the junction contained 4 bases not matched to a gene. Germline lookup yields CDR1 MDHEN and CDR2 SYDVKM. This CDR3 spans 15 amino acids. This CDR3 reads CASSVGQDSNQPQHF. For the CDR3, the DNA is TGTGCCAGCAGTGTTGGACAGGATAGCAATCAGCCCCAGCATTTT. Complete variable domain (other parts from reference TRBV28 and TRBJ1-5): DVKVTQSSRYLVKRTGEKVFLECVQDMDHENMFWYRQDPGLGLRLIYFSYDVKMKEKGDIPEGYSVSREKKERFSLILESASTNQTSMYLCASSVGQDSNQPQHFGDGTRLSIL.

The rearrangement uses TRBV11-2 and TRBJ2-1; 8 nucleotides match TRBD2. Trimming cost V 3 bases and J 2 bases; bases outside gene matches: 3. The CDR3 has 15 amino acids. Per germline, CDR1 SGHAT and CDR2 FQNNGV. CDR3 sequence reads: CASSFGLATYNEQFF. The CDR3 region has the DNA TGTGCCAGCAGCTTCGGACTAGCCACCTACAATGAGCAGTTCTTC.

The V call is TRBV3-1 (or the pseudogene TRBV3-2), the J call TRBJ2-1; 7 nucleotides match TRBD2. V was pared by 0 bases and J by 4 bases, with 6 bases of the junction left unmatched. Germline V gene lookup returns CDR1 LGHDT and CDR2 YNNKEL (reference sequence). This CDR3 spans 16 amino acids. CDR3 coding DNA: TGTGCCAGCAGCCAAGACAGCGGGGCGGGTTACAATGAGCAGTTCTTC. It translates to CASSQDSGAGYNEQFF.

With regard to this clone: The junction differs from germline at one of its ends, possibly a read error. The V and J genes are TRBV5-1 and TRBJ2-5; D is unresolved. Germline-derived CDR1 and CDR2 are SGHRS and YFSETQ. The CDR3 totals 13 residues. CDR3 bases: TGCGCCAGCAGTTTGGGTACTCAAGAGACCCAGTACTTC. This gives the protein CASSLGTQETQYF. Drawing the rest from reference TRBV5-1 and TRBJ2-5, the complete variable domain is KAGVTQTPRYLIKTRGQQVTLSCSPISGHRSVSWYQQTPGQGLQFLFEYFSETQRNKGNFPGRFSGRQFSNSRSEMNVSTLELGDSALYLCASSLGTQETQYFGPGTRLLVL.

The chain has TRBV7-9 and TRBJ2-2; 9 bases are a match to TRBD2. Trimming took 6 bases from V and 3 from J; bases not matched to a gene: 8. CDR3 length equals 16 residues. In germline, CDR1 is SEHNR, CDR2 FQNEAQ (reference sequence). CDR3 residues: CASRSAGGLDTGELFF. CDR3 in DNA: TGTGCCAGCAGGTCGGCGGGGGGGCTTGACACCGGGGAGCTGTTTTTT.

The sample holds one count of this clone. The chain links TRBV30 to TRBJ2-3, with a tentative D call TRBD2 (6 bases). The CDR3 consists of 14 residues. Trimming took 0 bases from V and 4 from J, leaving 11 bases between them. CDR1 is GTSNPN, CDR2 SVGIG, per germline (reference sequence). This chain's CDR3 is CAWSVMGGSDTQYF. The CDR3 DNA is TGTGCCTGGAGTGTAATGGGGGGTTCAGATACGCAGTATTTT.

The rearrangement joins TRBV7-3 to TRBJ1-6; 7 nucleotides agree with TRBD1. This CDR3 is 13 amino acids long. J lost 8 bases, V lost 3 bases, and 1 base had no gene match. The germline CDR1 and CDR2 sequences are SGHTA and FQGTGA. CDR3 sequence: CASSLQGDSPLHF. The CDR3 DNA sequence: TGTGCCAGCAGCTTGCAGGGGGATTCACCCCTCCACTTT.

This chain connects TRBV5-1 to TRBJ1-1; D is perhaps TRBD1 (6 bases). In germline, CDR1 is SGHRS, CDR2 YFSETQ. This CDR3 contains 14 residues. V was shortened by 3 bases and J by 5 bases, with 14 bases between the two germline ends. The CDR3 sequence: CASSSTGPRTEAFF. The CDR3 bases are TGCGCCAGCAGCTCTACAGGGCCTAGGACTGAAGCTTTCTTT.

This sequence joins TRBV7-9 and TRBJ1-2; 8 bases are shared with TRBD1. V lost 5 bases to trimming and J lost 2 bases; unmatched junction nucleotides: 4. Germline V gives CDR1 SEHNR, CDR2 FQNEAQ (reference sequence). The CDR3 has 14 amino acids. This chain's CDR3 is CASSRGQGNYGYTF. The CDR3 DNA sequence: TGTGCCAGCAGCCGAGGACAGGGCAACTATGGCTACACCTTC. The entire variable domain, with the rest obtained from reference TRBV7-9 and TRBJ1-2, is as follows: DTGVSQNPRHKITKRGQNVTFRCDPISEHNRLYWYRQTLGQGPEFLTYFQNEAQLEKSRLLSDRFSAERPKGSFSTLEIQRTEQGDSAMYLCASSRGQGNYGYTFGSGTRLTVV.

The chain combines TRBV15 with TRBJ1-1; the D is unclear. The CDR3 covers 13 residues. From germline, CDR1 is LNHNV and CDR2 YYDKDF (reference sequence). The ends were cut back, 1 base at V and 2 bases at J, with 5 bases in the middle. In DNA form, the CDR3 reads TGTGCCACCAGCAGAGTCGGTAACACTGAAGCTTTCTTT. Amino acid sequence: CATSRVGNTEAFF.

The chain has TRBV30 and TRBJ1-6; 10 bases fit TRBD1. J was trimmed by 9 bases and V by 0 bases; bases with no gene match: 5. From germline, CDR1 is GTSNPN and CDR2 SVGIG (reference sequence). The CDR3 is 15 residues long. CDR3 amino acids: CAWSVPTGGSSPLHF. CDR3 DNA: TGTGCCTGGAGTGTTCCGACAGGGGGCTCTTCACCCCTCCACTTT.

A remark on this clone: Other nucleotide sequences from this sample produce the same CDR3. This chain links TRBV5-4 with TRBJ2-3, with 10 bases that match TRBD2. The CDR3 runs 16 residues. Germline CDR1 is SGHNT and CDR2 is YYREEE (reference sequence). With 0 bases clipped from V and 1 base from J, the junction kept 2 bases outside the gene matches. For the CDR3, the DNA is TGTGCCAGCAGCTTGGTGCTAGCGGGGGGCACAGATACGCAGTATTTT. This translates into CASSLVLAGGTDTQYF.

CDR3 residues: CASSLVWRGANQETQYF. CDR3 sequence (DNA): TGTGCCAGCAGCTTGGTATGGCGGGGGGCAAACCAAGAGACCCAGTACTTC. V and J are TRBV5-6 and TRBJ2-5; 8 bases fit TRBD2. There are 17 residues in the CDR3. The V gene's germline CDR1 is SGHDT and CDR2 YYEEEE. J lost 0 bases, V lost 0 bases, and 7 bases had no gene match.

This clone has just one count. The genes are TRBV28 and TRBJ2-3; TRBD2 matches at 7 bases. The V segment lost 2 bases and the J segment 1 base; nucleotides outside the gene matches: 0. The CDR3 length is 14 residues. The V gene's germline CDR1 is MDHEN and CDR2 SYDVKM. CDR3 nucleotides: TGTGCCAGCAGTTTAGCGGGGGGCACAGATACGCAGTATTTT. Translated: CASSLAGGTDTQYF.